This T cell receptor beta chain stems from a study of spatial heterogeneity in lung cancer. Across the study: Combinations of a unique TCR and a UMI were tallied in raw reads, and on average each appeared more than ten times.

In the library, each TCR cDNA molecule bore its own unique molecular identifier. MiXCR, run by TCRdb on the 5' RACE reads, gives a single entry per CDR3 protein. The sample has roughly 5,000 distinct CDR3 sequences, approximately 22% seen once. Time point denoted: sample taken at primary tumor resection. Patients with untreated early-stage non-small cell lung cancer, numbering roughly 69, were the donors. Researchers sequenced whole RNA taken from tumor, nontumor lung or frozen PBMC without sorting. The table lists this clonotype with a few counts. Antigen: not known. The length of the CDR3 is 11 residues. CDR1 and CDR2 (germline): DFQATT, SNEGSKA (reference sequence). V was clipped by 3 bases and J by 2 bases, with 5 bases between them. Notes on the study in general: Tumoral mutation counts were tracked by counts of expanded intratumoral alpha and beta TCRs.

The V call is TRBV20-1, the J call TRBJ2-7; D is ambiguous. The sequencing here drew on lung tumor tissue, taken at surgery. The receptor was isolated from a male donor with early-stage non-small cell lung cancer. For the CDR3, the DNA is TGCAGTGCTAGGCCGGCCTACGAGCAGTACTTC. This translates into CSARPAYEQYF.